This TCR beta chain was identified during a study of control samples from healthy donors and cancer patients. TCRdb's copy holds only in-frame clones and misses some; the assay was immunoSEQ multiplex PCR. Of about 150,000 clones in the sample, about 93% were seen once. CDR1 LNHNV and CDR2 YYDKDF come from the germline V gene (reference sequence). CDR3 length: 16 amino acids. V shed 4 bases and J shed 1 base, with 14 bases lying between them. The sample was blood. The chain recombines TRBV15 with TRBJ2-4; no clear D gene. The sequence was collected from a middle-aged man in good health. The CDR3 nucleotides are TGTGCCACCAGCACAGTCTCCTTTGGGGCCAAAAACATTCAGTACTTC. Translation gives CATSTVSFGAKNIQYF.